This T cell receptor (beta chain) was identified in a study of T-cell memory formation after mild COVID-19 (dated by TCRdb to the early 2020s). Concerning the study at large: TCR sequence clusters from the two donors were largely donor specific. Longitudinal TCRalpha and TCRbeta repertoire sequencing tracked T-cell clones expanding and contracting after mild COVID-19 in a couple of donors. The cohort was made up of two young adult volunteers, one female and one male, who were previously healthy.

Of note for this clonotype: This receptor's antigen is unknown. No base quality information exists; no much larger clone differs at one position.

The research as a whole found: Clones that contracted from day 15 to 85 showed balanced CD4/CD8 phenotypes, whereas a second wave of clones that expanded from day 15 to 37 leaned towards CD4+. The second-wave clones that peaked on day 37 were not confirmed to be SARS-CoV-2 specific. Only a couple of mild cases were covered by the study, and larger cohorts that include severe cases with pre-infection samples were considered necessary. The detection of some responding clones in pre-infection memory suggests that pre-existing cross-reactive memory T cells joined the SARS-CoV-2 response. Contracting CD4+ clones turned up mainly in the CM and EM memory subsets, whereas EMRA was where CD8+ clones were enriched.

PBMCs were isolated by Ficoll-Paque density gradient centrifugation. Instrument on record: Illumina NovaSeq 6000. TCRalpha and TCRbeta cDNA libraries were constructed by 5'RACE with constant-segment primers, with sample barcodes and unique molecular identifiers being introduced. RNA was extracted from every sample with Trizol reagent. Library amplification was performed in two PCR steps, and a second sample barcode and Illumina TruSeq adapters were introduced in the second step. Sequencing of libraries was performed on an Illumina NovaSeq with 2 x 150 bp paired-end reads. In the authors' own workflow: Demultiplexing of reads and collapsing into UMI-guided consensus sequences were performed with migec v1.2.7. Using mixcr v2.1.11, the UMI consensuses were aligned to TRA and TRB V and J templates and assembled into clonotypes. A clonotype was counted as expanded or contracted only if both edgeR and NoisET called the change significant, with noise models trained on biological replicates. For edgeR calls, the cutoffs were a false discovery rate-adjusted p below 0.01 and a log2 fold-change threshold of 1. As an exploratory analysis of dynamics, max-normalized trajectories of the 1000 most abundant clonotypes were examined with PCA combined with hierarchical clustering. The CD4 or CD8 phenotype of responding clones was assigned using the separately sequenced CD4+ and CD8+ repertoires. TCRdb trimmed the raw reads at Q25, called clones with MiXCR and kept productive beta chains. Here each entry gathers all rows of one CDR3 protein and keeps the most common genes and DNA. Here the V and J calls rest on TCRdb's processing, not on the authors' analysis. This sample is represented by about 110,000 distinct CDR3 sequences; 15% to 20% of them were singletons. Together, the top ten hold about 6% of the sample.

Looking up the germline V gene (reference sequence) yields CDR1 DFQATT and CDR2 SNEGSKA. Reading from cysteine to phenylalanine, the CDR3 counts 14 amino acids. Of all the DNA, just the CDR3 is kept, 42 bases in frame from base 1. Trimming costs V 3 bases and J 6 bases, and their ends lie 15 bases apart. The sample comprised PBMCs or a T cell subset sorted from them (not recorded which). This sequence was found in a man younger than 35 who had mild COVID-19 (a few samples of this study predate the infection). The sample titles of this study are shuffled in the database, so cell type and time point are left out; the donor was told from shared clones. The receptor chain draws on TRBV20-1 and TRBJ2-1; a tentative D match to TRBD1 spans 5 bases. The encoded CDR3 is CSARGQLLLNEQFF. The DNA sequence follows: TGCAGTGCTAGGGGGCAACTACTACTCAATGAGCAGTTCTTC.